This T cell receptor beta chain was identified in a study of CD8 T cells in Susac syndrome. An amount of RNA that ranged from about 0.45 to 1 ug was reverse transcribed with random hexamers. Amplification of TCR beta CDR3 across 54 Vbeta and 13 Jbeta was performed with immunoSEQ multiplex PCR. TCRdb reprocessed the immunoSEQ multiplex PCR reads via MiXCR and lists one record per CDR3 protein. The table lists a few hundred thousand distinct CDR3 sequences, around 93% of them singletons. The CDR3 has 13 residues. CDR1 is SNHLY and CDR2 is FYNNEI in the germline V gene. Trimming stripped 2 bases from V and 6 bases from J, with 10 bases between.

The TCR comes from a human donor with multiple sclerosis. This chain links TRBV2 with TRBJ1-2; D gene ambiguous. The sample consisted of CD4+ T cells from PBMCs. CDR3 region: CASSERVLDGYTF. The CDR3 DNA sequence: TGTGCCAGCAGTGAAAGGGTTTTAGATGGCTACACCTTC.